In this sample, the clone carrying this T cell receptor (beta chain) turned up a few times. The target antigen is unknown. Trimming removed 4 bases from V and 11 bases from J, with 18 bases in between. The CDR3 consists of 13 residues. Germline-derived CDR1 and CDR2 are SGDLS and YYNGEE. In the study's own analysis: Lowest detectable productive clonotype frequency was 2.59 x 10-5. Here immunoSEQ multiplex PCR was the method, and the copy in TCRdb shows in-frame clones only, minus some. V, J and clone size are taken as reported in that table, and D and trimming were inferred from the DNA itself. This table has more than 30,000 clones, around 84% appearing once. These data come from a study of STAT5B mutations in CD4+ large granular lymphocyte leukemia. The overall study: Healthy donors showed HLA-associated enrichment of the CDR3 'QG' motif.

Study-wide results and caveats: Top patient clones used TRBV06 genes more often: 8/27 versus 2/35 in controls. Patient CD4-sorted repertoires stayed more clonal than healthy ones after leukemic-clone removal.

Sequencing was carried out using CD4+ T cells from blood buffy coats. The TCR was taken from a human donor in good health. J is TRBJ1-1 and V is TRBV9; the D is unclear. The CDR3 reads CASSPESNNRAFF. CDR3 DNA sequence: TGTGCCAGCAGCCCCGAATCCAATAATCGGGCTTTCTTT.